The following is a T cell receptor beta chain sequence with its context. Its cognate antigen has yet to be identified. No much larger clone exists at a distance of one base, and base qualities are not known. Library preparation used the immunoSEQ multiplex PCR assay. The table was pulled from immuneACCESS by TCRdb, which kept in-frame rearrangements only. Such tables lose some clones; where checked, under half of the loss comes from unresolved V genes, and the rest has no known cause. The sample contains tens of thousands of clones, just under 95% of them found a single time. The top ten clones comprise around 1.4% of the sample. This record comes from a study of T cell changes during pregnancy in multiple sclerosis (dated by TCRdb to the late 2010s). Study-level background: The study looked at changes in the T cell repertoire across pregnancy in women with multiple sclerosis.

This TCR was sampled from a female donor in good health, enrolled as a control in a pregnancy study. The sequenced sample was peripheral blood, obtained in the third trimester of pregnancy.

The CDR3 protein is CASSGEAGGGYNEQFF. The nucleotide sequence is given as TGTGCCAGCAGTGGGGAAGCGGGCGGTGGTTACAATGAGCAGTTCTTC. The rearranged segments are TRBV2 and TRBJ2-1; TRBD2 could be the D gene, as 6 bases match. Including the terminal cysteine and phenylalanine, the CDR3 comprises 16 residues. The CDR3 DNA has 48 bases and is translated from base 1. V is pared back by 4 bases and J by 4 bases, with 17 bases lying between the germline termini. The germline V gene yields SNHLY for CDR1 and FYNNEI for CDR2.